What follows describes a single T cell receptor (beta chain). The sample originates from a study of technical replicates of blood from a handful of donors. Germline loops: CDR1 MGHRA, CDR2 YSYEKL. This CDR3 has 17 amino acids. With 1 base clipped from V and 5 bases from J, the junction kept 11 bases outside the gene matches. Some clones are missing from TCRdb's copy, which holds only in-frame ones; the method was immunoSEQ multiplex PCR. This sample has approximately 85,000 clones, with 92% found just once. Sequencing used T cells isolated from PBMCs. The TCR originated in a human donor in good health. V and J are TRBV4-1 and TRBJ2-1; 7 positions agree with TRBD1. The CDR3 here is CASSQAILRDSHNEQFF. In DNA, the CDR3 is TGCGCCAGCAGCCAAGCAATACTCCGGGACAGCCACAATGAGCAGTTCTTC.